This T cell receptor beta chain was identified in a study of T cells in Graves' hyperthyroidism and ophthalmopathy. Broader study findings: The model forecast ophthalmopathy, anticipating it by a median 6.5 months before onset. Through a model of 13 V-J features, ophthalmopathy was separated from stable hyperthyroidism.

This CDR3 contains 16 residues. CDR1 is SGHNT, CDR2 YENEEA, per germline. The ends lost 5 bases at V and 2 bases at J; junction bases unmatched: 8. Of note for this clonotype: What it binds is not known.

Fresh peripheral blood, approximately 10 ml, was the source of the PBMCs. There were TCR beta CDR3 regions amplified from RNA transcripts. The HTBI primer set served for first-round RT-PCR of the TCR CDR3. MiXCR, applied by TCRdb to the multiplex PCR reads, yields one record per CDR3 protein. The sample has over 650,000 distinct CDR3 sequences, about 15% seen once. The specimen sequenced was blood. This sequence joins TRBV11-3 and TRBJ2-7; 11 bases match TRBD1. The receptor was derived from a man aged 18 to 29 with Graves' hyperthyroidism. The CDR3 DNA reads as TGTGCCAGCAGCCCAACCCCGGGACAGGGGGCCTACGAGCAGTACTTC. It is translated as CASSPTPGQGAYEQYF.